The next 14 T cell receptor beta chains were all read from a single sample in a study of graft-versus-host responses after intestinal transplantation. The protocol was immunoSEQ multiplex PCR, while the TCRdb copy is restricted to in-frame clones and leaves out a portion. The sample lists tens of thousands of clones; 75% to 90% were seen once. The source material was PBMCs, sampled around 1,000 days after transplant. All receptors derive from a human patient who received an intestinal transplant, so some T cells may come from the graft donor.

The rearrangement links TRBV2 to TRBJ2-5, with no clear D. The V and J ends lost 3 bases and 0 bases respectively, with 14 bases between them. The germline CDR1 and CDR2 sequences are SNHLY and FYNNEI. CDR3 size: 16 residues. For the CDR3, the DNA is TGTGCCAGCAGTGAGGAAGCGCCCGACTACCAAGAGACCCAGTACTTC. Translation: CASSEEAPDYQETQYF.

The chain joins TRBV19 to TRBJ1-1; D gene uncertain. V was clipped by 1 base and J by 4 bases, with 10 bases between them. Germline CDR1 reads LNHDA; CDR2 reads SQIVND (reference sequence). The CDR3 is made up of 14 amino acids. CDR3 nucleotides: TGTGCCAGTAGTATAGTGGCGGGATCCACTGAAGCTTTCTTT. It specifies CASSIVAGSTEAFF.

Only one count was recorded for this clone. This chain connects TRBV30 to TRBJ1-4; D unresolved. Germline CDR1 reads GTSNPN; CDR2 reads SVGIG (reference sequence). Trimming cost V 0 bases and J 8 bases, with 4 bases left between them. This CDR3 contains 11 residues. The CDR3 sequence: CAWSVDEKLFF. CDR3 DNA sequence: TGTGCCTGGAGTGTAGACGAAAAACTGTTTTTT.

The chain employs TRBV5-1 and TRBJ1-1, with TRBD1 as a possible D gene (6 bases). The CDR3 is 15 residues long. Germline-derived CDR1 and CDR2 are SGHRS and YFSETQ. V lost 4 bases and J 5 bases, leaving 18 bases between the germline ends. The CDR3 nucleotides are TGCGCCAGCAGCCCCCCAGCGGGGAGGGGGACTGAAGCTTTCTTT. This codes for CASSPPAGRGTEAFF.

This clone was recorded only once. This chain uses TRBV10-3 with TRBJ2-7; TRBD1 might be the D (6 bases). Germline V CDR1 and CDR2: ENHRY, SYGVKD. V was clipped by 0 bases and J by 5 bases, with 11 bases between them. CDR3 size: 14 residues. The CDR3 DNA reads TGTGCCATCAGTGAGTCGCTGGGGGCCAACGAGCAGTACTTC. The encoded protein is CAISESLGANEQYF.

This chain joins TRBV6-1 and TRBJ2-5, with D perhaps TRBD1 (5 bases). The J call could be wrong; TRBJ2-7 is a better fit for the DNA end. The germline V gene encodes CDR1 MNHNS and CDR2 SASEGT. The CDR3 contains 13 residues. CDR3 DNA: TGTGCCAGCAGTGAGACGACAGTGTACGAGCAGTACTTC. Its protein product is CASSETTVYEQYF.

This clone is medium-sized in the sample. This chain joins TRBV4-2 and TRBJ2-7, with TRBD1 matching 8 bases. V lost 4 bases and J lost 5; bases outside the gene matches: 10. Germline V gives CDR1 LGHNA, CDR2 YNFKEQ. This CDR3 has 15 amino acids. The CDR3 DNA is TGTGCCAGCAGCCCCCCCGGGACAGGTGCGAACGAGCAGTACTTC. This sequence encodes CASSPPGTGANEQYF.

Only one count was recorded for this clone. The CDR3 protein is CASSPETDNYGYTF. CDR3 in DNA: TGTGCCAGCAGTCCAGAGACGGACAACTATGGCTACACCTTC. This chain joins TRBV11-1 and TRBJ1-2; no clear D gene. V lost 6 bases, J lost 2 bases, and 13 bases lay in between. CDR3 size: 14 residues. Looked up from germline, CDR1 is SGHAT and CDR2 is FQDESV (reference sequence).

This sequence joins TRBV4-1 and TRBJ2-3, with a tentative D call TRBD2 (5 bases). The V end was cut by 0 bases, the J end by 6 bases, with 13 bases between. CDR1 is MGHRA and CDR2 is YSYEKL in the germline V gene. CDR3 size: 15 residues. CDR3 residues: CASSQDGLREDTQYF. The DNA of the CDR3 is TGCGCCAGCAGCCAAGACGGACTCCGCGAGGATACGCAGTATTTT.

The chain employs TRBV6-4 and TRBJ2-3; 9 positions agree with TRBD2. V lost 2 bases to trimming and J lost 14 bases; unmatched junction nucleotides: 5. The germline CDR1 and CDR2 sequences are MRHNA and SNTAGT. This CDR3 has 12 residues. The CDR3 nucleotides read TGTGCCAGCAGTGACGGGGGGACTAGCCTGTATTTT. Translated: CASSDGGTSLYF.

The count of this clone is one. The chain combines TRBV5-4 with TRBJ2-7, with TRBD2 matching 11 bases. Germline V gene sequence: CDR1 SGHNT, CDR2 YYREEE (reference sequence). This CDR3 has 14 residues. Germline trimming cut 3 bases from V and 6 bases from J; bases unmatched to any gene: 5. In DNA form, the CDR3 reads TGTGCCAGCAGCTCACTAGCGGGAGCAGGCGAGCAGTACTTC. Its translation: CASSSLAGAGEQYF.

The rearrangement joins TRBV13 to TRBJ2-1; a weak D match, TRBD2 (6 bases). CDR1 PRHDT and CDR2 FYEKMQ come from the germline V gene (reference sequence). The CDR3 is 16 residues long. V shed 5 bases and J shed 2 bases, with 16 bases lying between them. The CDR3 region is CASSQIPGVAYNEQFF. In DNA, the CDR3 is TGTGCCAGCAGCCAGATCCCGGGAGTGGCCTACAATGAGCAGTTCTTC.

This chain connects TRBV4-2 to TRBJ2-1, with a weak D call TRBD2 (5 bases). Germline V gives CDR1 LGHNA, CDR2 YNFKEQ. V was pared by 3 bases and J by 9 bases, with 6 bases between. The CDR3 is made up of 11 amino acids. The CDR3 DNA reads TGTGCCAGCAGCCATGGGAGTGAGCAGTTCTTC. Protein product: CASSHGSEQFF.

This clone has just a few counts. V usage is TRBV6-1 and J usage is TRBJ1-1, with D perhaps matching TRBD1 (5 bases). Trimming stripped 1 base from V and 1 base from J, with 10 bases between. CDR3 length: 15 residues. Germline CDR1 and CDR2: MNHNS and SASEGT. The chain's CDR3 is CASSEDGAGNTEAFF. The DNA for the CDR3 is TGTGCCAGCAGTGAAGATGGGGCGGGGAACACTGAAGCTTTCTTT.